The 7 T cell receptor beta chains presented below share a single source sample, sequenced in a study of regulatory T cells in long-lasting Graves disease. Sequencing libraries for TCR beta were prepared with iRepertoire HTBI primers and Arm-PCR of CDR3 regions. MiXCR was run by TCRdb on the multiplex PCR reads, yielding one entry per CDR3 protein. The table includes about 220,000 distinct CDR3 sequences, roughly 19% detected once. Specified time point: newly diagnosed GD, antithyroid drugs for less than 3 months. RNA isolated from PBMCs was used to make the TCR library. The same data also went into a second study, on T cells in Graves' hyperthyroidism and ophthalmopathy.

Here the sequenced sample was peripheral blood mononuclear cells (PBMCs), taken at new diagnosis, from a patient treated with antithyroid drugs. These receptors came from a woman in her 30s with Graves disease.

This clonotype was seen at least ten times. This chain links TRBV5-1 with TRBJ2-1; D remains ambiguous. In germline, CDR1 is SGHRS, CDR2 YFSETQ. The length of the CDR3 is 18 residues. V lost 1 base to trimming and J lost 0 bases, with 17 bases between them. The CDR3 region is CASSLRRITESSYNEQFF. The CDR3, as DNA: TGCGCCAGCAGCTTGCGACGGATTACGGAAAGCTCCTACAATGAGCAGTTCTTC.

This clonotype was picked up many times. This rearrangement joins TRBV29-1 to TRBJ2-3, with 12 bases lining up with TRBD2. V lost 7 bases to trimming and J lost 1 base; unmatched junction nucleotides: 9. The CDR3 contains 16 residues. The V gene's germline CDR1 is SQVTM and CDR2 ANQGSEA. This CDR3 reads CSAELAGGSGTDTQYF. CDR3 nucleotide sequence: TGCAGCGCCGAGCTAGCGGGAGGGTCGGGCACAGATACGCAGTATTTT.

This clonotype has ten or more counts. The chain couples TRBV2 to TRBJ1-1, with D uncertain. V was clipped by 8 bases and J by 0 bases, with 16 bases between them. The germline gives CDR1 SNHLY, CDR2 FYNNEI. The CDR3 extends over 15 amino acids. The CDR3 spells CASPPYAGVNTEAFF. DNA for the CDR3: TGTGCCAGCCCACCCTACGCAGGAGTGAACACTGAAGCTTTCTTT.

The genes are TRBV6-2 or TRBV6-3 and TRBJ1-2, with TRBD1 matching 8 bases. The ends lost 4 bases at V and 3 bases at J; junction bases unmatched: 10. CDR3 size: 16 residues. Germline CDR1 reads MNHEY; CDR2 reads SVGEGT. CDR3 nucleotide sequence: TGTGCCAGCAGTTCCCCCCAGGGGGCAAAGGACTATGGCTACACCTTC. Translation gives CASSSPQGAKDYGYTF.

The chain uses TRBV4-2 and TRBJ2-3; 9 positions match TRBD1. The ends lost 10 bases at V and 5 bases at J; junction bases unmatched: 10. Germline lookup yields CDR1 LGHNA and CDR2 YNFKEQ. This CDR3 region has 14 residues. DNA for the CDR3: TGTGCCACTACCCGGGACAGGGCTAGAGATACGCAGTATTTT. As protein: CATTRDRARDTQYF.

The CDR3 region has the DNA TGTGCCAGTAGCAGGGGTTGGAATGAGCAGTTCTTC. Amino acids: CASSRGWNEQFF. V and J are TRBV19 and TRBJ2-1; possibly TRBD1 for D (6 bases). The CDR3 contains 12 residues. Germline V gives CDR1 LNHDA, CDR2 SQIVND (reference sequence). V was pared by 6 bases and J by 7 bases, with 10 bases between.

The chain has TRBV20-1 and TRBJ2-2, with D possibly being TRBD2 (6 bases). V lost 2 bases and J lost 6, with 16 bases in between. Looked up from germline, CDR1 is DFQATT and CDR2 is SNEGSKA (reference sequence). This CDR3 comprises 15 residues. In nucleotides, the CDR3 is TGCAGTGCTAGATCGGACCCGGGAGAGGCCGGGGAGCTGTTTTTT. This sequence encodes CSARSDPGEAGELFF.